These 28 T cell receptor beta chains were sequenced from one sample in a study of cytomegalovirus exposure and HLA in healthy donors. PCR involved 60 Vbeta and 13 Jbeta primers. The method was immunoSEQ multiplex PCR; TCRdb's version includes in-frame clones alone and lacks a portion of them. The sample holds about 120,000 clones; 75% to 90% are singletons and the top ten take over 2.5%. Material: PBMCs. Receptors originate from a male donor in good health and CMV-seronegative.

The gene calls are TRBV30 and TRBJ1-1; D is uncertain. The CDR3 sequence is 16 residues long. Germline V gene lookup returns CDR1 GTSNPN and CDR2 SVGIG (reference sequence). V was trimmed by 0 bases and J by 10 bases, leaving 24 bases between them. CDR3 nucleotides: TGTGCCTGGAGTGTACGCCCCAGGTTGGGTAGATTGAGAGCTTTCTTT. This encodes CAWSVRPRLGRLRAFF.

This chain's CDR3 is CASSLQQGPGNTIYF. The DNA of the CDR3 is TGTGCCAGCAGCCTGCAACAGGGGCCAGGAAACACCATATATTTT. This chain joins TRBV7-9 and TRBJ1-3; 7 nucleotides line up with TRBD1. This CDR3 has 15 residues. V shed 5 bases, J shed 4 bases, and the junction held 8 bases outside the gene matches. Germline V gene lookup returns CDR1 SEHNR and CDR2 FQNEAQ (reference sequence).

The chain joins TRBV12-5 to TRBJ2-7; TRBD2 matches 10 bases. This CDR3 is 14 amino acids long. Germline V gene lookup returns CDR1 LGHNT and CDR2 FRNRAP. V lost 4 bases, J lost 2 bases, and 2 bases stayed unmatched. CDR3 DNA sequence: TGTGCTAGTGGTTCGGGACTAGCGCCCTACGAGCAGTACTTC. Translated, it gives CASGSGLAPYEQYF.

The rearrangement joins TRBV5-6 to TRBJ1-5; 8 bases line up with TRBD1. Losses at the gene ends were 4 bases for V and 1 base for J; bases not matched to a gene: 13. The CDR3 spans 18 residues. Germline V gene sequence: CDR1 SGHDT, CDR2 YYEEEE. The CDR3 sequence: CASSKGQGHPISNQPQHF. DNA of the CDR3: TGTGCCAGCAGCAAAGGACAGGGACATCCTATAAGCAATCAGCCCCAGCATTTT.

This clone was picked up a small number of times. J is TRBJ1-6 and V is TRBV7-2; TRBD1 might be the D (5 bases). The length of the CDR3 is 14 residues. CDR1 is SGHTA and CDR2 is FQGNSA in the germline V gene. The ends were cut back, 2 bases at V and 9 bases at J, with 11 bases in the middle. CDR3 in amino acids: CASSLIQGSSPLHF. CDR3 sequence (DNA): TGTGCCAGCAGCTTAATTCAGGGATCTTCACCCCTCCACTTT.

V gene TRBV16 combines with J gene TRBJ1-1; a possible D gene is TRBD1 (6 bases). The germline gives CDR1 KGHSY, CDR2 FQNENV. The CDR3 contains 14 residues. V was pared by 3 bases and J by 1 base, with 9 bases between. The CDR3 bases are TGTGCCAGCAGCCATACGGACAGGAACACTGAAGCTTTCTTT. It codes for CASSHTDRNTEAFF.

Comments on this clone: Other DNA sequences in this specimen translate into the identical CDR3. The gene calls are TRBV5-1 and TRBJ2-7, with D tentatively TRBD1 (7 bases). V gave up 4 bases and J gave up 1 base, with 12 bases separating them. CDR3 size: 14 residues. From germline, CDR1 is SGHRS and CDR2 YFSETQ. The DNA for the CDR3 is TGCGCCAGCAGCCTGGGGGGACAGTCCTACGAGCAGTACTTC. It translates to CASSLGGQSYEQYF.

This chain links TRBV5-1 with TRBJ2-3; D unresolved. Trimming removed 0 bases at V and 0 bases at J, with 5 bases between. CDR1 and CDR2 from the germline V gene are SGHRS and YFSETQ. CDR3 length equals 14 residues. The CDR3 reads CASSLVPSTDTQYF. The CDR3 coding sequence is TGCGCCAGCAGCTTGGTCCCTAGCACAGATACGCAGTATTTT.

The CDR3 spells CASSLFQGSNQPQHF. The CDR3 DNA reads TGTGCCAGCAGCTTATTCCAGGGAAGCAATCAGCCCCAGCATTTT. The chain is built from TRBV7-6 and TRBJ1-5; TRBD1 might be the D (5 bases). This CDR3 spans 15 amino acids. From germline, CDR1 is SGHVS and CDR2 FNYEAQ. V was trimmed by 2 bases and J by 1 base, leaving 9 bases between them.

The CDR3 region is CASSLERYNTEAFF. CDR3 coding DNA: TGCGCCAGCAGCTTGGAACGGTACAACACTGAAGCTTTCTTT. The J gene is TRBJ1-1, the V gene TRBV5-1, with no clear D. V lost 0 bases, J lost 2 bases, and 8 bases lay in between. CDR1 and CDR2 (germline): SGHRS, YFSETQ. The CDR3 extends over 14 amino acids.

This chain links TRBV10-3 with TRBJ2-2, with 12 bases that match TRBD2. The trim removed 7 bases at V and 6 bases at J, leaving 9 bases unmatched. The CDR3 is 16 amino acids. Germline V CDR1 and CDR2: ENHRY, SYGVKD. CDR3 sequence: CAITGLAGPTAGELFF. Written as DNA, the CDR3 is TGTGCCATCACCGGACTAGCGGGACCAACAGCCGGGGAGCTGTTTTTT.

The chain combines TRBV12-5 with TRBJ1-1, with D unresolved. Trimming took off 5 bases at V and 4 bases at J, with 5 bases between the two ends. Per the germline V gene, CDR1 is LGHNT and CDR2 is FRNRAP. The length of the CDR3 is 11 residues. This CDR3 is CASGTGTEAFF. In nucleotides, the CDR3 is TGTGCTAGTGGTACTGGCACTGAAGCTTTCTTT.

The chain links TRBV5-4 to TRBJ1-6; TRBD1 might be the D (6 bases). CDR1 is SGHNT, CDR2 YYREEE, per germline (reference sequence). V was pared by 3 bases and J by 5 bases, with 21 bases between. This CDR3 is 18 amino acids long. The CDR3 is CASSYALTGTPNNSPLHF. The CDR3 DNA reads TGTGCCAGCAGCTACGCTTTGACAGGCACACCTAATAATTCACCCCTCCACTTT.

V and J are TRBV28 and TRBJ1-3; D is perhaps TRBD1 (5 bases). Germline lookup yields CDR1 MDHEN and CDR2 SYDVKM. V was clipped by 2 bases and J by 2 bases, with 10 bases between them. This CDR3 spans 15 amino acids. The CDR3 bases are TGTGCCAGCAGTTTAGCATCCAGGGCTGGAAACACCATATATTTT. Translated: CASSLASRAGNTIYF.

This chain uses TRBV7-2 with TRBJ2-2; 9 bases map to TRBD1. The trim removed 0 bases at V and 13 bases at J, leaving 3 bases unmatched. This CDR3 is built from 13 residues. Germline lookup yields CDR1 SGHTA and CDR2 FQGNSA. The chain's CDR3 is CASSLAGTGTLFF. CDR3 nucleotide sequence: TGTGCCAGCAGCTTAGCGGGGACAGGGACGCTGTTTTTT.

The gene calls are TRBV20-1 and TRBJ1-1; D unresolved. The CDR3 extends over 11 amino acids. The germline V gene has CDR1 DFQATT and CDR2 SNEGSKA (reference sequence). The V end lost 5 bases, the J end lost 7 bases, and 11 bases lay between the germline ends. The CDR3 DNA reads TGCAGTGCTCGCCAGTACCGTGAAGCTTTCTTT. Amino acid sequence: CSARQYREAFF.

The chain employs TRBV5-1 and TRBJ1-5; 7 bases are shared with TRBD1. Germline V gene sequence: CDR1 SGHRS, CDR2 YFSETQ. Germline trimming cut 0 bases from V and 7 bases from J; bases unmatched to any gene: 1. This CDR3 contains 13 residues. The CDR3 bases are TGCGCCAGCAGCTTGGGACAGGGACAGCCCCAGCATTTT. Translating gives CASSLGQGQPQHF.

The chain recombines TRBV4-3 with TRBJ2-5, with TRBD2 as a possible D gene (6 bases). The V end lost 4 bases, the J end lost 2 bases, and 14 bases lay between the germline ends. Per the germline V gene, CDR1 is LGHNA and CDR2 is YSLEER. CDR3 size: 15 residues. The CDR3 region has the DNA TGCGCCAGCAGCCGTAGAACGGGGGTACAAGAGACCCAGTACTTC. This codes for CASSRRTGVQETQYF.

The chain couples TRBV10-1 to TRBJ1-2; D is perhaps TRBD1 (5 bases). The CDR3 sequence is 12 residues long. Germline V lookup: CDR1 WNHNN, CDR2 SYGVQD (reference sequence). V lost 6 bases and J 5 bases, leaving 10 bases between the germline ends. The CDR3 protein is CASSPGHYGYTF. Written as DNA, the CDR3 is TGCGCCAGCAGCCCTGGACATTATGGCTACACCTTC.

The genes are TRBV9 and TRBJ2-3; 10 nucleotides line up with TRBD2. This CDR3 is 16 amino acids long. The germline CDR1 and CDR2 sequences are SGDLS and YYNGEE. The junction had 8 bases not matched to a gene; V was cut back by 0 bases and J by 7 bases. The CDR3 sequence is CASSVEGAGGPHTQYF. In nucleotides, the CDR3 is TGTGCCAGCAGCGTAGAGGGAGCGGGAGGGCCGCATACGCAGTATTTT.

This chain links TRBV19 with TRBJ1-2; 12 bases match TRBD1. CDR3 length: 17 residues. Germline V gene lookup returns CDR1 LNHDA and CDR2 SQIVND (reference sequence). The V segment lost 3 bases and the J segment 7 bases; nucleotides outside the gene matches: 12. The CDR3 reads CASSIPPLPGQGAGYTF. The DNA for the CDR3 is TGTGCCAGTAGTATTCCCCCACTGCCGGGACAGGGGGCTGGCTACACCTTC.

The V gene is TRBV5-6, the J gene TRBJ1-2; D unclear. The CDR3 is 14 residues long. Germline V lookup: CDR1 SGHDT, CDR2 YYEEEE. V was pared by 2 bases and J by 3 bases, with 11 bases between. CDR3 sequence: CASSFFGRDYGYTF. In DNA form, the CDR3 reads TGTGCCAGCAGCTTTTTCGGGAGAGACTATGGCTACACCTTC.

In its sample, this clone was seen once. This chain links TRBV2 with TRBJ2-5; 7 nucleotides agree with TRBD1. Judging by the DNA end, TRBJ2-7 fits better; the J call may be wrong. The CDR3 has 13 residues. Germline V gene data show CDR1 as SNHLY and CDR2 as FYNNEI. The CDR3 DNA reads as TGTGCCAGAAGACAGGGATTTGGCTACGAGCAGTACTTC. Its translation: CARRQGFGYEQYF.

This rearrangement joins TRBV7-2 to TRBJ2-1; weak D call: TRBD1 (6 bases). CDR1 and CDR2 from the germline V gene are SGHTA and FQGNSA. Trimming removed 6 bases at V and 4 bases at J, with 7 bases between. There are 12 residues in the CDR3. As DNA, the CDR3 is TGTGCCAGCAGTGGACAGTACAATGAGCAGTTCTTC. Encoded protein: CASSGQYNEQFF. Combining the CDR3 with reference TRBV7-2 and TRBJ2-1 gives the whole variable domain GAGVSQSPSNKVTEKGKDVELRCDPISGHTALYWYRQSLGQGLEFLIYFQGNSAPDKSGLPSDRFSAERTGGSVSTLTIQRTQQEDSAVYLCASSGQYNEQFFGPGTRLTVL.

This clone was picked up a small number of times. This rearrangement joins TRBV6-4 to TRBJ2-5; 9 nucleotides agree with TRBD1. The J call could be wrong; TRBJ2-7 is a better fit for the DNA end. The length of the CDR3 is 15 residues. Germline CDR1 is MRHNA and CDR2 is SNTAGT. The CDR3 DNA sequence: TGTGCCAGCAGTGAATCCGAGACAGGGGGCTACGAGCAGTACTTC. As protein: CASSESETGGYEQYF.

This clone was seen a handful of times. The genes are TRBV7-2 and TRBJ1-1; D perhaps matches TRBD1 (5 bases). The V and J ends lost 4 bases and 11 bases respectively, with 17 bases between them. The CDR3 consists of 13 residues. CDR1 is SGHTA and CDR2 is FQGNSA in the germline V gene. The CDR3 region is CASSSQQGIWAFF. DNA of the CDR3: TGTGCCAGCAGCTCACAGCAGGGCATTTGGGCTTTCTTT.

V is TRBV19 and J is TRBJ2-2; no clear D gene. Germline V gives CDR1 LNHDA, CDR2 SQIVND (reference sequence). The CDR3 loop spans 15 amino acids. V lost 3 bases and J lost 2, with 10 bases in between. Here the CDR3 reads CASSIVQENTGELFF. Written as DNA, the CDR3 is TGTGCCAGTAGTATTGTTCAGGAAAACACCGGGGAGCTGTTTTTT.

DNA of the CDR3: TGTGCCTGGTCTGTCGGACTAGCGGGATATGAGCAGTTCTTC. This codes for CAWSVGLAGYEQFF. The chain uses TRBV30 and TRBJ2-1; 12 bases match TRBD2. Looked up from germline, CDR1 is GTSNPN and CDR2 is SVGIG (reference sequence). V lost 5 bases and J lost 8; bases outside the gene matches: 7. The CDR3 has 14 amino acids.